This entry lists 30 T cell receptor beta chains sequenced from one sample in a study of blood T cell repertoires in COVID-19 (TCRdb year 2020). Receptor amplification or capture employed the immunoSEQ multiplex PCR assay. The immuneACCESS repertoire file appears here via TCRdb, limited to in-frame rearrangements. These files lack a portion of the clones; in checked studies, under half of the deficit traces to unresolved V genes, and the cause of the others is not known. Here the sample has approximately 210,000 clones; roughly four fifths occur a single time. Approximately 12% of the sample is held by the ten biggest clonotypes. The sequenced sample consisted of peripheral blood. The receptor set was obtained from a woman between 40 and 50 years old with acute or convalescent COVID-19.

This clone appeared once. The chain combines TRBV7-2 with TRBJ2-7; TRBD2 aligns across 12 bases. CDR3 size: 15 residues. The trim removed 4 bases at V and 3 bases at J, leaving 4 bases unmatched. Germline loops: CDR1 SGHTA, CDR2 FQGNSA. The CDR3 loop reads CASSSRTSGNYEQYF. DNA of the CDR3: TGTGCCAGCAGCTCCCGGACTAGCGGGAACTACGAGCAGTACTTC. Using reference TRBV7-2 and TRBJ2-7 for the parts outside the CDR3, the full variable domain is GAGVSQSPSNKVTEKGKDVELRCDPISGHTALYWYRQSLGQGLEFLIYFQGNSAPDKSGLPSDRFSAERTGGSVSTLTIQRTQQEDSAVYLCASSSRTSGNYEQYFGPGTRLTVT.

About this clone: Compared with germline, one end of the junction differs, possibly owing to a read error. The genes are TRBV19 and TRBJ1-1, with a possible D match to TRBD1 (5 bases). The CDR3 runs 13 residues. Germline assignment: CDR1 LNHDA and CDR2 SQIVND (reference sequence). The CDR3 spells CASSGGGYTEAFF. CDR3 DNA sequence: TGTGCCAGTTCGGGGGGTGGGTACACCGAAGCTTTCTTT.

This chain connects TRBV7-2 to TRBJ2-5; the match to TRBD1 covers 8 bases. Germline CDR1 and CDR2: SGHTA and FQGNSA. Unmatched junction bases numbered 12, after V lost 3 bases and J lost 6 bases. The CDR3 runs to 16 residues. CDR3 amino acids: CASSLDRARGAKTQYF. The CDR3 DNA sequence: TGTGCCAGCAGCTTGGACAGGGCGCGAGGGGCAAAGACCCAGTACTTC.

V is TRBV9 and J is TRBJ2-2; TRBD2 matches 8 bases. The trim removed 0 bases at V and 2 bases at J, leaving 6 bases unmatched. The CDR3 runs to 17 residues. CDR1 and CDR2 from the germline V gene are SGDLS and YYNGEE. CDR3 bases: TGTGCCAGCAGCGTAGAACCCGCGGGGGGAAACACCGGGGAGCTGTTTTTT. Translating it yields CASSVEPAGGNTGELFF.

This rearrangement joins TRBV2 to TRBJ2-1; the match to TRBD1 covers 8 bases. Germline V gene sequence: CDR1 SNHLY, CDR2 FYNNEI. The CDR3 spans 15 residues. The J segment lost 8 bases and the V segment lost 5 bases, leaving 11 bases of the junction unmatched. DNA for the CDR3: TGTGCCAGCAGTAGTGGCCAGGGGGCCTCGGATGAGCAGTTCTTC. Translation: CASSSGQGASDEQFF.

The chain combines TRBV5-1 with TRBJ2-7; D is perhaps TRBD2 (5 bases). Germline values: CDR1 SGHRS, CDR2 YFSETQ. The V and J ends lost 4 bases and 2 bases respectively, with 10 bases between them. This CDR3 comprises 13 residues. The CDR3 coding sequence is TGCGCCAGCAGCGTCGGGATTACCTACGAGCAGTACTTC. Residues: CASSVGITYEQYF.

The chain carries TRBV3-1 (or the pseudogene TRBV3-2) and TRBJ2-4, with 7 bases aligning to TRBD1. V was clipped by 4 bases and J by 6 bases; unmatched bases: 6. This CDR3 spans 14 amino acids. Germline assignment: CDR1 LGHDT and CDR2 YNNKEL (reference sequence). CDR3 amino acids: CASSRTGEANIQYF. CDR3 nucleotide sequence: TGTGCCAGCAGCCGAACAGGGGAAGCAAACATTCAGTACTTC.

This chain joins TRBV5-6 and TRBJ1-2; D may be TRBD1 (5 bases). The CDR3 has 16 amino acids. Germline V gives CDR1 SGHDT, CDR2 YYEEEE. V lost 5 bases, J lost 8 bases, and 25 bases lay in between. The CDR3 loop is CASRHPRQGDLEGYTF. The CDR3 DNA follows: TGTGCCAGCAGACATCCCCGGCAGGGCGATTTAGAGGGCTACACCTTC.

The table lists this clone with a count of one. The chain has TRBV30 and TRBJ1-2; D unclear. V was cut by 5 bases and J by 3 bases, with 16 bases left in between. Germline V gene data show CDR1 as GTSNPN and CDR2 as SVGIG (reference sequence). This CDR3 is 14 amino acids long. CDR3 DNA: TGTGCCTGGCTAGAAGCCGGGTTAGACTATGGCTACACCTTC. Its translation: CAWLEAGLDYGYTF.

The chain recombines TRBV7-2 with TRBJ2-5; a weak D match, TRBD2 (5 bases). The length of the CDR3 is 14 residues. Germline-derived CDR1 and CDR2 are SGHTA and FQGNSA. Between the trimmed V and J ends, which lost 1 base and 2 bases, there was a span of 8 bases. In nucleotides, the CDR3 is TGTGCCAGCAGCTTAGTACTAGGGCAAGAGACCCAGTACTTC. Residues: CASSLVLGQETQYF.

This clone has just one count. The genes are TRBV6-5 and TRBJ2-5, with a possible D match to TRBD1 (5 bases). Germline loops: CDR1 MNHEY, CDR2 SVGAGI. V was trimmed by 4 bases and J by 3 bases, leaving 12 bases between them. The CDR3 contains 14 residues. CDR3 loop: CASSFSTEKETQYF. The DNA for the CDR3 is TGTGCCAGCAGTTTCTCGACAGAGAAAGAGACCCAGTACTTC.

This clone has more than one count but fewer than ten. V usage is TRBV18 and J usage is TRBJ1-1, with D unresolved. Germline V gives CDR1 KGHSH, CDR2 LQKENI. There are 15 residues in the CDR3. Between the trimmed V and J ends, which lost 4 bases and 3 bases, there was a span of 15 bases. The CDR3 loop reads CASSHRAGWDTEAFF. The CDR3 bases are TGTGCCAGCTCACACCGGGCGGGGTGGGACACTGAAGCTTTCTTT.

This clone was picked up a small number of times. The rearrangement uses TRBV11-1 and TRBJ2-3; D is unresolved. Germline loops: CDR1 SGHAT, CDR2 FQDESV (reference sequence). Trimming cost V 4 bases and J 0 bases, with 11 bases left between them. CDR3 length: 15 amino acids. The CDR3: CASSSDTSSTDTQYF. CDR3 DNA: TGTGCCAGCAGCTCTGACACCTCTAGCACAGATACGCAGTATTTT.

The chain is built from TRBV11-3 and TRBJ2-1; 7 nucleotides agree with TRBD1. Germline V gene data show CDR1 as SGHNT and CDR2 as YENEEA. After removal of 4 bases from V and 2 bases from J, the junction contained 2 bases not matched to a gene. This CDR3 contains 14 residues. The chain's CDR3 is CASSSQGTYNEQFF. The DNA for the CDR3 is TGTGCCAGCAGCTCACAGGGGACCTACAATGAGCAGTTCTTC.

V and J are TRBV6-1 and TRBJ2-1; the D gene is possibly TRBD1 (6 bases). Trimming removed 1 base from V and 3 bases from J, with 13 bases in between. CDR3 size: 16 residues. From germline, CDR1 is MNHNS and CDR2 SASEGT. As DNA, the CDR3 is TGTGCCAGCAGTGAAGAGCTCAGGGGTTACTACAATGAGCAGTTCTTC. Encoded protein: CASSEELRGYYNEQFF.

The genes are TRBV19 and TRBJ2-3; D may be TRBD2 (6 bases). Germline assignment: CDR1 LNHDA and CDR2 SQIVND (reference sequence). Trimming cost V 3 bases and J 11 bases, with 27 bases left between them. This CDR3 spans 17 amino acids. The CDR3 loop is CASSMVVGASSGSGQYF. As DNA, the CDR3 is TGTGCCAGTAGTATGGTAGTTGGTGCTAGTAGCGGCTCGGGGCAGTATTTT.

The V and J genes are TRBV11-2 and TRBJ2-2; possibly TRBD1 for D (6 bases). Germline V lookup: CDR1 SGHAT, CDR2 FQNNGV. The CDR3 has 14 amino acids. Between the trimmed V and J ends, which lost 1 base and 5 bases, there was a span of 8 bases. CDR3 DNA sequence: TGTGCCAGCAGCTTAGTCGGACAGACCGGGGAGCTGTTTTTT. This translates into CASSLVGQTGELFF. The full variable domain, with the rest looked up from reference TRBV11-2 and TRBJ2-2, is EAGVAQSPRYKIIEKRQSVAFWCNPISGHATLYWYQQILGQGPKLLIQFQNNGVVDDSQLPKDRFSAERLKGVDSTLKIQPAKLEDSAVYLCASSLVGQTGELFFGEGSRLTVL.

This clone occurred once. CDR3 sequence (DNA): TGTGCCAGCAGTGAAGGGGCGATTAACTATGGCTACACCTTC. Translated: CASSEGAINYGYTF. The V gene is TRBV6-1, the J gene TRBJ1-2; D remains ambiguous. The V end lost 1 base, the J end lost 1 base, and 7 bases lay between the germline ends. This CDR3 region has 14 residues. The germline V gene encodes CDR1 MNHNS and CDR2 SASEGT.

The chain has TRBV2 and TRBJ2-7; 7 nucleotides match TRBD2. The junction had 10 bases not matched to a gene; V was cut back by 8 bases and J by 3 bases. Germline CDR1 and CDR2: SNHLY and FYNNEI. CDR3 length: 14 amino acids. The CDR3 DNA reads as TGTGCCAGCCTGGGGGGGGAAAACCTCTACGAGCAGTACTTC. The encoded protein is CASLGGENLYEQYF.

This chain uses TRBV24-1 with TRBJ1-5; D is possibly TRBD1 (5 bases). Per the germline V gene, CDR1 is KGHDR and CDR2 is SFDVKD. V was shortened by 2 bases and J by 4 bases, with 8 bases between the two germline ends. CDR3 length equals 14 residues. The CDR3: CATSDSGQNQPQHF. CDR3 DNA sequence: TGTGCCACCAGTGATTCCGGACAAAATCAGCCCCAGCATTTT.

For this clone: An end of the junction does not agree with germline; a read error may underlie this. The chain combines TRBV7-9 with TRBJ1-5; D call uncertain. CDR1 and CDR2 (germline): SEHNR, FQNEAQ (reference sequence). The CDR3 covers 14 residues. CDR3 amino acids: CASSLVPSDQPQHF. CDR3 bases: TGTGCCAGCAGCTTAGTTCCTAGCGATCAGCCCCAGCATTTT.

The J gene is TRBJ2-2, the V gene TRBV7-7, with 11 bases lining up with TRBD1. The CDR3 loop spans 17 amino acids. The germline V gene has CDR1 SSHAT and CDR2 FNYEAQ (reference sequence). V trimming: 5 bases; J trimming: 6 bases; junction bases outside the gene matches: 11. This CDR3 is CASSPPGTGGLAGELFF. Written as DNA, the CDR3 is TGTGCCAGCAGCCCACCCGGGACAGGGGGATTGGCCGGGGAGCTGTTTTTT.

This chain links TRBV5-1 with TRBJ2-2; 11 nucleotides align to TRBD2. Germline V CDR1 and CDR2: SGHRS, YFSETQ. The CDR3 contains 19 residues. Germline trimming cut 0 bases from V and 4 bases from J; bases unmatched to any gene: 11. CDR3 coding DNA: TGCGCCAGCAGCTTGGTAGGGACTAGCGGACCTCGGGTCACCGGGGAGCTGTTTTTT. Amino acids: CASSLVGTSGPRVTGELFF.

V gene TRBV27 combines with J gene TRBJ1-5; D is perhaps TRBD1 (5 bases). Germline V lookup: CDR1 MNHEY, CDR2 SMNVEV (reference sequence). This CDR3 contains 16 residues. With 4 bases removed from V and 6 bases from J, the gap between germline ends came to 19 bases. The CDR3 sequence is CASSSRPGYLGQPQHF. CDR3 sequence (DNA): TGTGCCAGCAGTTCCCGGCCAGGGTATCTTGGTCAGCCCCAGCATTTT.

The J gene is TRBJ1-2, the V gene TRBV6-2 or TRBV6-3; TRBD1 agrees at 9 bases. Germline values: CDR1 MNHEY, CDR2 SVGEGT. The CDR3 runs 15 residues. J lost 2 bases, V lost 5 bases, and 6 bases had no gene match. CDR3 residues: CASSPGTGRNYGYTF. The CDR3 nucleotides read TGTGCCAGCAGTCCCGGGACAGGGAGGAACTATGGCTACACCTTC.

The chain employs TRBV29-1 and TRBJ2-2, with 11 bases matching TRBD2. This CDR3 is 16 amino acids long. In germline, CDR1 is SQVTM, CDR2 ANQGSEA. V shed 2 bases and J 1 base; nucleotides not matched to a gene: 3. CDR3 nucleotides: TGCAGCGTTGAATTGGGACTAGCGGTGAACACCGGGGAGCTGTTTTTT. Encoded protein: CSVELGLAVNTGELFF.

The chain is built from TRBV19 and TRBJ2-1; 10 positions agree with TRBD1. The germline CDR1 and CDR2 sequences are LNHDA and SQIVND (reference sequence). CDR3 length equals 16 residues. Trimming took 5 bases from V and 8 from J; bases not matched to a gene: 12. CDR3 amino acids: CASSPPGGTGVDEQFF. In DNA, the CDR3 is TGTGCCAGTAGTCCCCCGGGTGGGACAGGGGTGGATGAGCAGTTCTTC.

About this clone itself: At one end the junction does not follow the germline gene, possibly because of a read error. The J gene is TRBJ2-7, the V gene TRBV10-1, with D tentatively TRBD2 (6 bases). Germline assignment: CDR1 WNHNN and CDR2 SYGVQD (reference sequence). The length of the CDR3 is 12 residues. This CDR3 reads CARSRVGGEQYF. CDR3 coding DNA: TGCGCCCGCAGCCGGGTGGGGGGAGAGCAGTACTTC.

This chain joins TRBV4-3 and TRBJ2-7; 11 positions agree with TRBD2. The V and J ends lost 4 bases and 3 bases, in that order; junction bases with no gene match: 5. In germline, CDR1 is LGHNA, CDR2 YSLEER. CDR3 length: 15 amino acids. The CDR3 protein is CASSLGTSGRYEQYF. CDR3 sequence (DNA): TGCGCCAGCAGCCTAGGGACTAGCGGACGCTACGAGCAGTACTTC.

This clone was counted a single time. V is TRBV28 and J is TRBJ2-7; perhaps TRBD2 as D (5 bases). Germline-derived CDR1 and CDR2 are MDHEN and SYDVKM. This CDR3 region has 15 residues. V lost 2 bases, J lost 4 bases, and 15 bases lay in between. DNA of the CDR3: TGTGCCAGCAGTTTAGGACGCCGGGATATTTACGAGCAGTACTTC. Its translation is CASSLGRRDIYEQYF.